Below, 30 T cell receptor beta chains from the same sample are listed, as sequenced in a study of cytomegalovirus exposure and HLA in healthy donors. In the PCR, 60 Vbeta and 13 Jbeta primers were used. The data were produced by immunoSEQ multiplex PCR, yet TCRdb's version contains in-frame clones alone and is incomplete. The top ten hold 1.1% to 1.5% of the sample, which has 200,000 to 250,000 clones, 75% to 85% seen once. Material: PBMCs. The receptors come from a girl aged 5-17 years in good health and CMV-seronegative.

The CDR3: CASSVGQGGQPQHF. In nucleotides, the CDR3 is TGTGCCAGCAGCGTAGGACAGGGTGGGCAGCCCCAGCATTTT. The rearrangement uses TRBV7-2 and TRBJ1-5, with TRBD1 matching over 8 bases. CDR3 size: 14 residues. Germline trimming cut 5 bases from V and 7 bases from J; bases unmatched to any gene: 7. Germline V lookup: CDR1 SGHTA, CDR2 FQGNSA.

This clone turned up a few times. The CDR3 DNA reads TGTGCCAGCAGCTTAGAGCGAACGGCCCAGTACTTC. Its translation: CASSLERTAQYF. This chain uses TRBV7-2 with TRBJ2-5, with unresolved D. The germline V gene encodes CDR1 SGHTA and CDR2 FQGNSA. Trimming pared 1 base from V and 9 bases from J, leaving 9 bases between. The CDR3 length is 12 residues.

This chain uses TRBV10-3 with TRBJ2-2; 7 bases are a match to TRBD1. The CDR3 loop spans 14 amino acids. V shed 4 bases, J shed 6 bases, and the junction held 5 bases outside the gene matches. Germline CDR1 and CDR2: ENHRY and SYGVKD. The CDR3 DNA is TGTGCCATCAGTGGGCAGGGGGTAGCCGGGGAGCTGTTTTTT. Translation: CAISGQGVAGELFF.

V and J are TRBV6-5 and TRBJ2-1; weak D call: TRBD2 (6 bases). CDR1 is MNHEY, CDR2 SVGAGI, per germline. CDR3 length: 14 residues. The germline V and J ends were trimmed by 10 bases and 8 bases, with 21 bases remaining between them. Here the CDR3 DNA reads TGTGCCACCACCGGGACTCAAAGCCCGTATGAGCAGTTCTTC. It codes for CATTGTQSPYEQFF.

This clone was recorded once. The chain joins TRBV10-3 to TRBJ2-4, with D possibly matching TRBD1 (5 bases). Looked up from germline, CDR1 is ENHRY and CDR2 is SYGVKD. This CDR3 comprises 16 residues. Trimming took 1 base from V and 0 from J, leaving 10 bases between them. This chain's CDR3 is CAISEWGGSAKNIQYF. Here the CDR3 DNA reads TGTGCCATCAGTGAGTGGGGCGGATCAGCCAAAAACATTCAGTACTTC.

The rearrangement joins TRBV28 to TRBJ2-1; TRBD2 matches 11 bases. This CDR3 has 18 residues. V lost 5 bases and J lost 10; bases outside the gene matches: 19. CDR1 and CDR2 (germline): MDHEN, SYDVKM. The CDR3 sequence: CASSNPLGVAGGPREQFF. The CDR3 DNA reads TGTGCCAGCAGTAATCCCCTTGGGGTAGCGGGAGGGCCTAGGGAGCAGTTCTTC.

This clone is a singleton in its sample. J is TRBJ2-5 and V is TRBV15; D unresolved. The end of the DNA fits TRBJ2-7 better, so the J call may be wrong. From germline, CDR1 is LNHNV and CDR2 YYDKDF (reference sequence). The CDR3 contains 14 residues. CDR3 protein: CATSSLKDLGEQYF. CDR3 nucleotides: TGTGCCACCAGCAGCCTGAAGGATCTAGGCGAGCAGTACTTC.

The chain links TRBV5-3 to TRBJ1-1; D is uncertain. TRBV5-3 is designated an ORF whose function remains uncertain. Trimming took off 0 bases at V and 5 bases at J, with 8 bases between the two ends. The CDR3 covers 13 residues. CDR3 loop: CARSLAESTEAFF. Here the CDR3 DNA reads TGTGCCAGAAGCTTGGCCGAGTCGACTGAAGCTTTCTTT.

The chain employs TRBV5-5 and TRBJ2-6; 7 nucleotides match TRBD1. This CDR3 has 18 residues. Germline assignment: CDR1 SGHKS and CDR2 YYEKEE (reference sequence). Trimming removed 5 bases from V and 0 bases from J; junction bases left unmatched: 11. The CDR3, as DNA: TGTGCCAGCAGACGGGACAGTATAATTTCCTCTGGGGCCAACGTCCTGACTTTC. Encoded protein: CASRRDSIISSGANVLTF.

Here the CDR3 reads CASSLPSRSYNEQFF. The CDR3 DNA reads as TGTGCCAGCAGCTTACCGTCCAGGTCCTACAATGAGCAGTTCTTC. This chain joins TRBV11-2 and TRBJ2-1; D is undetermined. V lost 2 bases and J lost 1, with 9 bases in between. Germline V gene data show CDR1 as SGHAT and CDR2 as FQNNGV. CDR3 length: 15 residues. Full variable domain (rest looked up from reference TRBV11-2 and TRBJ2-1): EAGVAQSPRYKIIEKRQSVAFWCNPISGHATLYWYQQILGQGPKLLIQFQNNGVVDDSQLPKDRFSAERLKGVDSTLKIQPAKLEDSAVYLCASSLPSRSYNEQFFGPGTRLTVL.

Details on this clone: The same CDR3 can be traced to other DNA sequences in this sample. The rearrangement uses TRBV11-2 and TRBJ1-1; 10 positions agree with TRBD1. V lost 1 base, J lost 0 bases, and 2 bases stayed unmatched. Germline lookup yields CDR1 SGHAT and CDR2 FQNNGV. This CDR3 has 16 amino acids. The CDR3 region is CASSLGGTGVNTEAFF. CDR3 nucleotides: TGTGCCAGCAGCTTAGGGGGGACAGGGGTGAACACTGAAGCTTTCTTT.

The gene calls are TRBV4-2 and TRBJ2-7; D is unclear. V was cut by 0 bases and J by 5 bases, with 8 bases left in between. Germline CDR1 reads LGHNA; CDR2 reads YNFKEQ. The CDR3 is 13 amino acids. In DNA, the CDR3 is TGTGCCAGCAGCCAAGACCCCAAGCACGAGCAGTACTTC. Protein: CASSQDPKHEQYF.

The chain carries TRBV7-9 and TRBJ2-5; 7 bases map to TRBD1. This CDR3 region has 15 residues. V shed 1 base and J 5 bases; nucleotides not matched to a gene: 7. In germline, CDR1 is SEHNR, CDR2 FQNEAQ (reference sequence). The CDR3, as DNA: TGTGCCAGCAGCTTAGACAGGGGCGGTCGGGAGACCCAGTACTTC. Translation gives CASSLDRGGRETQYF.

V is TRBV7-2 and J is TRBJ1-4, with D tentatively TRBD1 (6 bases). Trimming removed 5 bases at V and 8 bases at J, with 15 bases between. Per germline, CDR1 SGHTA and CDR2 FQGNSA. CDR3 length: 14 residues. The DNA of the CDR3 is TGTGCCAGCAGCACTCCCGGGACACGGGAAAAACTGTTTTTT. Its translation is CASSTPGTREKLFF.

Concerning this clone: This same CDR3 is encoded by further DNA sequences in the sample. The genes are TRBV28 and TRBJ1-1; D is ambiguous. Germline CDR1 is MDHEN and CDR2 is SYDVKM. V was trimmed by 2 bases and J by 1 base, leaving 5 bases between them. CDR3 length: 13 amino acids. CDR3 in DNA: TGTGCCAGCAGTTTAGGGCGGAACACTGAAGCTTTCTTT. It translates to CASSLGRNTEAFF.

The chain employs TRBV5-6 and TRBJ2-2; D might be TRBD2 (7 bases). The germline gives CDR1 SGHDT, CDR2 YYEEEE. V was cut by 0 bases and J by 5 bases, with 14 bases left in between. The CDR3 has 16 residues. The CDR3: CASSLVGGGATGELFF. The DNA for the CDR3 is TGTGCCAGCAGCTTGGTGGGGGGGGGCGCGACCGGGGAGCTGTTTTTT.

The chain employs TRBV4-3 and TRBJ1-3; D might be TRBD1 (5 bases). The CDR3 runs 16 residues. V dropped 0 bases and J dropped 4 bases, with 13 bases sitting between them. Per germline, CDR1 LGHNA and CDR2 YSLEER. For the CDR3, the DNA is TGCGCCAGCAGCCAAGATTTAGCTGGGGCCGGAAACACCATATATTTT. Residues: CASSQDLAGAGNTIYF.

This chain links TRBV15 with TRBJ1-1; 11 positions agree with TRBD1. The CDR3 totals 15 residues. J was trimmed by 4 bases and V by 1 base; bases with no gene match: 2. Per the germline V gene, CDR1 is LNHNV and CDR2 is YYDKDF (reference sequence). The CDR3 sequence: CATSRGGQGVTEAFF. The CDR3 DNA sequence: TGTGCCACCAGCAGAGGGGGACAGGGGGTCACTGAAGCTTTCTTT. Together with reference TRBV15 and TRBJ1-1, the CDR3 gives the full variable domain: DAMVIQNPRYQVTQFGKPVTLSCSQTLNHNVMYWYQQKSSQAPKLLFHYYDKDFNNEADTPDNFQSRRPNTSFCFLDIRSPGLGDTAMYLCATSRGGQGVTEAFFGQGTRLTVV.

The V and J genes are TRBV6-5 and TRBJ2-6, with 7 bases lining up with TRBD1. Looked up from germline, CDR1 is MNHEY and CDR2 is SVGAGI. J lost 1 base, V lost 5 bases, and 2 bases had no gene match. The CDR3 contains 15 residues. CDR3 residues: CASSRGQSGANVLTF. Written as DNA, the CDR3 is TGTGCCAGCAGTAGGGGACAGTCTGGGGCCAACGTCCTGACTTTC.

V usage is TRBV5-8 and J usage is TRBJ1-5; D unclear. Deletions cut 1 base from V and 11 bases from J, with 10 bases between. The CDR3 sequence is 12 residues long. Germline V gives CDR1 SGHTS, CDR2 YDEGEE. The DNA for the CDR3 is TGTGCCAGCAGCTTGATCCAAGAGGCCCAGCATTTT. The encoded protein is CASSLIQEAQHF.

The chain recombines TRBV18 with TRBJ2-7, with D possibly TRBD1 on 5 matching bases. The CDR3 length is 15 residues. V gave up 2 bases and J gave up 6 bases, with 17 bases separating them. Germline V gene data show CDR1 as KGHSH and CDR2 as LQKENI. CDR3 nucleotide sequence: TGTGCCAGCTCACCAAGGGGTAGCCCGTTTCGCGAGCAGTACTTC. This sequence encodes CASSPRGSPFREQYF.

This clone was picked up a small number of times. The V call is TRBV7-3, the J call TRBJ2-1; 7 bases align to TRBD2. The CDR3 contains 16 residues. Germline lookup yields CDR1 SGHTA and CDR2 FQGTGA. V gave up 1 base and J gave up 2 bases; unmatched junction bases: 5. The CDR3 spells CASSLMGGYTYNEQFF. The CDR3 DNA reads TGTGCCAGCAGCTTAATGGGGGGGTACACCTACAATGAGCAGTTCTTC.

The chain recombines TRBV7-8 with TRBJ1-1; perhaps TRBD1 as D (5 bases). Germline loops: CDR1 SGHVS, CDR2 FQNEAQ. This CDR3 has 14 residues. Trimming cost V 1 base and J 5 bases, with 11 bases left between them. This CDR3 is CASSLGVQGTEAFF. The CDR3 region has the DNA TGTGCCAGCAGCTTAGGGGTCCAGGGAACTGAAGCTTTCTTT.

This clone was seen only once. This sample also contains other DNA sequences that code for the same CDR3. The genes are TRBV18 and TRBJ2-1, with TRBD1 as a possible D gene (6 bases). The CDR3 sequence is 16 residues long. Trimming left V 0 bases short and J 4 bases short, with 13 bases between. Germline lookup yields CDR1 KGHSH and CDR2 LQKENI. The CDR3: CASSPPGQGIYNEQFF. CDR3 DNA: TGTGCCAGCTCACCACCGGGGCAGGGGATTTACAATGAGCAGTTCTTC.

The chain joins TRBV6-6 to TRBJ2-3; D perhaps matches TRBD1 (6 bases). CDR1 is MNHNY and CDR2 is SVGAGI in the germline V gene (reference sequence). The ends were cut back, 7 bases at V and 9 bases at J, with 26 bases in the middle. The CDR3 sequence is 16 residues long. CDR3 in amino acids: CASKDPGTPWVATQYF. The CDR3 coding sequence is TGTGCCAGCAAAGACCCCGGGACACCATGGGTCGCAACGCAGTATTTT.

The chain employs TRBV30 and TRBJ2-6; weak D call: TRBD1 (6 bases). Per the germline V gene, CDR1 is GTSNPN and CDR2 is SVGIG (reference sequence). V dropped 3 bases and J dropped 0 bases, with 21 bases sitting between them. The CDR3 is 19 residues long. The CDR3: CAWSFRTGQKISGANVLTF. The CDR3 coding sequence is TGTGCCTGGAGCTTTCGGACGGGACAAAAAATCTCTGGGGCCAACGTCCTGACTTTC.

This clone was counted only a few times. The J gene is TRBJ1-1, the V gene TRBV18; tentatively, D is TRBD1 (6 bases). This CDR3 is built from 14 residues. CDR1 is KGHSH, CDR2 LQKENI, per germline. V lost 0 bases and J 1 base, leaving 6 bases between the germline ends. The DNA for the CDR3 is TGTGCCAGCTCACCACCGGGACAGAACACTGAAGCTTTCTTT. Protein product: CASSPPGQNTEAFF.

The V and J genes are TRBV18 and TRBJ2-2; a possible D gene is TRBD2 (6 bases). This CDR3 spans 14 amino acids. The germline CDR1 and CDR2 sequences are KGHSH and LQKENI. With 4 bases removed from V and 7 bases from J, the gap between germline ends came to 13 bases. The CDR3 DNA follows: TGTGCCAGCTCACGGTCGGAGGGCAACGGGGAGCTGTTTTTT. Protein product: CASSRSEGNGELFF.

This chain uses TRBV7-3 with TRBJ2-2; possibly TRBD2 for D (5 bases). The length of the CDR3 is 13 residues. Germline V gene data show CDR1 as SGHTA and CDR2 as FQGTGA. V shed 3 bases and J shed 5 bases, with 7 bases lying between them. The CDR3 DNA follows: TGTGCCAGCAGCTTTCGGGGTACCGGGGAGCTGTTTTTT. Translation: CASSFRGTGELFF.

The CDR3 is CAISESGGITTEAFF. As DNA, the CDR3 is TGTGCCATCAGTGAGTCGGGGGGGATCACCACTGAAGCTTTCTTT. The chain combines TRBV10-3 with TRBJ1-1; tentative D call: TRBD1 (5 bases). Trimming shortened V by 0 bases and J by 4 bases, and 12 bases separated the two germline ends. CDR1 ENHRY and CDR2 SYGVKD come from the germline V gene. The CDR3 length is 15 residues.